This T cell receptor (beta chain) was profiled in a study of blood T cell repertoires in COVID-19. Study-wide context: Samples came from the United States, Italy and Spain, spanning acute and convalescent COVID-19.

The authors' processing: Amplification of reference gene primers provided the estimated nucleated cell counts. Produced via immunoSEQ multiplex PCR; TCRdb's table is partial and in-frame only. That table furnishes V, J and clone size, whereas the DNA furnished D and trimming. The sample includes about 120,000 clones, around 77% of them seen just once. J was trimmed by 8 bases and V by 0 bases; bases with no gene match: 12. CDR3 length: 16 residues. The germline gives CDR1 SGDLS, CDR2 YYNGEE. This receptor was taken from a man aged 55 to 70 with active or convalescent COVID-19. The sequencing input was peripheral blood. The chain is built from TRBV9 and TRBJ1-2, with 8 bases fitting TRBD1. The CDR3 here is CASSVGQGSPYGGYTF. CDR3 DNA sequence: TGTGCCAGCAGCGTAGGACAGGGGTCCCCCTATGGAGGCTACACCTTC.